This T cell receptor beta chain derives from a study of cytomegalovirus exposure and HLA in healthy donors. Study overall: Falling in the Caucasian-associated ancestry cluster were about 82% of about 400 genotyped donors. Study outcomes and limitations: Because they were indistinguishable, some V segments, including TRBV6-2 and TRBV6-3, were excluded.

As regards this clone: Antigen: not known.

Primers for the PCR totalled 60 Vbeta and 13 Jbeta. TCRdb's copy holds only in-frame clones and misses some; the assay was immunoSEQ multiplex PCR. There are approximately 140,000 clones in the sample; under 85% occur only once, and over 1.5% lies in the top ten. The CDR3 is 14 amino acids. V was pared by 5 bases and J by 2 bases, with 6 bases of the junction left unmatched. Germline V gene sequence: CDR1 MGHRA, CDR2 YSYEKL. The receptor was isolated from a boy between 5 and 17 years old in good health and CMV-seronegative. The chain uses TRBV4-1 and TRBJ2-7, with 7 bases matching TRBD2. Specimen: PBMCs. The DNA of the CDR3 is TGCGCCAGCAGCAGAGCGGGGATGGCCTACGAGCAGTACTTC. Translated: CASSRAGMAYEQYF.